This T cell receptor (beta chain) was sequenced during a study of blood T cell repertoires in COVID-19. In the original processing: Cell counts per sample came from amplifying reference gene primers. Using immunoSEQ multiplex PCR, the repertoire was profiled, and TCRdb retains in-frame clones only, with some absent. V and J calls and clone size are given by that table; D and trimming were obtained from the DNA. This table holds around 62,000 clones, 90% found once. The origin of this receptor is a man aged 55 to 70 with acute or convalescent COVID-19. The sample taken for sequencing was peripheral blood.

In DNA, the CDR3 is TGTGCCACGCTACGGGGAAAGGGCCGGAACACTGAAGCTTTCTTT. This gives the protein CATLRGKGRNTEAFF. The V call is TRBV19, the J call TRBJ1-1; D is unresolved. V was trimmed by 10 bases and J by 1 base, leaving 19 bases between them. Germline assignment: CDR1 LNHDA and CDR2 SQIVND (reference sequence). This CDR3 region has 15 residues.